What follows describes a single T cell receptor (beta chain). The antigen is unknown. The second PCR ran roughly 6 to 12 cycles with a sample-barcoded 5' primer and J-beta primers. TCRdb analysed the 5' RACE reads with MiXCR anew, one entry per CDR3 protein. The sample records some 700,000 distinct CDR3 sequences, about 20% being singletons. This sample is part of a study of blood T cells in healthy people across ages. The overall study: When template switching was applied, about one barcoded beta molecule was captured per two T cells.

The CDR3 contains 14 residues. Trimming removed 0 bases at V and 12 bases at J, with 15 bases between. Germline V CDR1 and CDR2: SGHRS, YFSETQ. Study conclusions and caveats: Strong correlation existed between TCR beta diversity and naive T cell percentage.

The chain links TRBV5-1 to TRBJ2-2; D ambiguous. The origin of this receptor is a man in his 70s in good health. Sequencing was carried out using blood. The CDR3 DNA follows: TGCGCCAGCAGCTTGGACCCTCAGGTCGGAAAGCTGTTTTTT. It specifies CASSLDPQVGKLFF.